This T cell receptor beta chain originates from a study of beta chain features in type 1 diabetes. Since all of the isolated RNA was reverse transcribed, expressed TCRB transcripts were what got sequenced. Libraries were prepared by immunoSEQ multiplex PCR; TCRdb keeps only in-frame clonotypes and omits some of them. The sample holds some 250,000 clones, 25% to 35% seen once. Ten or more counts support this clone. The CDR3 runs to 11 residues. Per the germline V gene, CDR1 is SQVTM and CDR2 is ANQGSEA. V lost 8 bases and J 8 bases, leaving 13 bases between the germline ends. Sequencing was carried out using central memory CD4+ T cells from blood. The sequence came from a man aged 30-40 years in good health. V gene TRBV29-1 combines with J gene TRBJ2-1; the D gene is possibly TRBD2 (5 bases). The CDR3 DNA sequence: TGCAGCTTCACTAGGGCGGATGAGCAGTTCTTC. Residues: CSFTRADEQFF.